This TCR beta chain was profiled in a study of CD8+CD57+ T cells in acquired aplastic anemia. Study information: The study obtained an average of approximately 3 ug of DNA from sorted CD4+ and CD8+ cells.

CD8+CD57+ cell expansion had been shown by flow cytometry in patients chosen for sequencing. A word on this clonotype: Antigen unknown.

Findings and caveats of the study: Controls and patients did not differ significantly in CD8+ Simpson's diversity. Researchers report that around 29 CD8+ CDR3 sequences appeared in both patients and controls.

V gave up 0 bases and J gave up 0 bases, with 4 bases separating them. From germline, CDR1 is SGDLS and CDR2 YYNGEE. CDR3 size: 13 residues. The study profiled TCR beta VDJ and CDR3 using genomic DNA as template. TCRdb used MiXCR to reprocess the reads, holding one entry per CDR3 protein. The data hold about 180,000 distinct CDR3 sequences, with 48% observed a single time. The TCR originated in a human donor with aplastic anemia. The sequencing sample was made of sorted CD4+, CD8+, or CD8+CD57+ T cells (not recorded which) from PBMCs. This sequence joins TRBV9 and TRBJ2-7; unclear D gene. The CDR3 loop is CASSVELSYEQYF. For the CDR3, the DNA is TGTGCCAGCAGCGTAGAACTCTCCTACGAGCAGTACTTC.